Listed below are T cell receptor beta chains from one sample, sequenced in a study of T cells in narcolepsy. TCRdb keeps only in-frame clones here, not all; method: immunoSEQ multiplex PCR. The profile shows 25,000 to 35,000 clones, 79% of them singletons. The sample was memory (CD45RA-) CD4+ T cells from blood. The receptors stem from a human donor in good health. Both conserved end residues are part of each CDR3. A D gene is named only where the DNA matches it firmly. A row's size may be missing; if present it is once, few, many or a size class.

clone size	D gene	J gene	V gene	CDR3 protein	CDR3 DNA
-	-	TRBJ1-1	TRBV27	CASIGGGAGTEAFF	TGTGCCAGCATTGGCGGGGGCGCGGGCACTGAAGCTTTCTTT
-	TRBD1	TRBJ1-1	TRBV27	CASSLDRDRGLNTEAFF	TGTGCCAGCAGTCTCGACCGGGACAGGGGGTTGAACACTGAAGCTTTCTTT
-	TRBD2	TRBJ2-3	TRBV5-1	CASRSGTSGNTDTQYF	TGCGCCAGCAGATCTGGGACTAGCGGAAACACAGATACGCAGTATTTT
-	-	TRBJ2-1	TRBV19	CASNQVESNEQFF	TGTGCCAGTAACCAGGTGGAGTCCAATGAGCAGTTCTTC
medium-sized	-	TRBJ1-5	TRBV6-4	CASSPDRGQPQHF	TGTGCCAGCAGTCCGGACCGAGGACAGCCCCAGCATTTT
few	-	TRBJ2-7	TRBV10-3	CAISPVEGKQYF	TGTGCCATCAGTCCTGTGGAAGGGAAGCAGTACTTC
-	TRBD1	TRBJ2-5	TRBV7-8	CASSLGWDRRETQYF	TGTGCCAGCAGCCTAGGGTGGGACAGGAGGGAGACCCAGTACTTC
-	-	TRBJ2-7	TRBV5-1	CASSLSDPESEQYF	TGCGCCAGCAGCTTGTCCGATCCGGAAAGCGAGCAGTACTTC
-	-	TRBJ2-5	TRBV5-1	CASSLSQGQGETQYF	TGCGCCAGCAGCTTGTCCCAGGGCCAGGGAGAGACCCAGTACTTC
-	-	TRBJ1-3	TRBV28	CASSRRSSGNTIYF	TGTGCCAGCAGTCGACGGAGCTCTGGAAACACCATATATTTT
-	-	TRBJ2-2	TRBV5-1	CASSLLGPNTGELFF	TGCGCCAGCAGCTTGTTAGGACCGAACACCGGGGAGCTGTTTTTT
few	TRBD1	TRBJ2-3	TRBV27	CASSPQGGRADTQYF	TGTGCCAGCAGTCCACAGGGGGGCCGGGCAGATACGCAGTATTTT
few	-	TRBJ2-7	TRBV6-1	CASRASPGSHYEQYF	TGTGCCAGCAGGGCCTCCCCAGGGAGCCACTACGAGCAGTACTTC
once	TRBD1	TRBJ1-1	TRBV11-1	CASSLPGGTEAFF	TGTGCCAGCAGCTTACCAGGGGGCACTGAAGCTTTCTTT
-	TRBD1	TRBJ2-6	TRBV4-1	CASSQLGTGAHGRSGANVLTF	TGCGCCAGCAGCCAATTGGGGACAGGGGCCCATGGGCGCTCTGGGGCCAACGTCCTGACTTTC
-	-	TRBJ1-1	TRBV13	CASSLRTPNTEAFF	TGTGCCAGCAGCCTTCGGACACCGAACACTGAAGCTTTCTTT
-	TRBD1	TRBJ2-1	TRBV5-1	CASSRGTGDNNEQFF	TGCGCCAGCAGCCGCGGGACAGGGGACAACAATGAGCAGTTCTTC
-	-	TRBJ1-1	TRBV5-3	CASTSLVRPTEAFF	TGTGCCAGCACGTCTTTGGTCCGCCCCACTGAAGCTTTCTTT
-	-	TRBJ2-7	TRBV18	CASSEQGGDSTWQYF	TGTGCCAGCTCAGAACAGGGAGGCGATTCCACGTGGCAGTACTTC
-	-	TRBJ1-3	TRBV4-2	CASSQEPSRDTIYF	TGTGCCAGCAGCCAAGAGCCCAGCAGGGACACCATATATTTT
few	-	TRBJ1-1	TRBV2	CASKIAPATPRAFF	TGTGCCAGCAAAATCGCCCCAGCCACCCCGAGAGCTTTCTTT
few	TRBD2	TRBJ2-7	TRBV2	CASSVLGGGPYEQYF	TGTGCCAGCAGTGTTCTCGGGGGGGGCCCCTACGAGCAGTACTTC
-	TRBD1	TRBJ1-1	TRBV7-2	CASSRQGYTEAFF	TGTGCCAGCAGCCGACAGGGGTATACTGAAGCTTTCTTT
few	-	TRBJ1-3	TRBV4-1	CASSLETPRTAGNTIYF	TGCGCCAGCAGCCTCGAAACTCCCCGGACGGCAGGAAACACCATATATTTT
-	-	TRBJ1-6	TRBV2	CASSEEINSPLHF	TGTGCCAGCAGTGAGGAAATAAATTCACCCCTCCACTTT
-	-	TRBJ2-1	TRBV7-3	CASSLGTDSYNEQFF	TGTGCCAGCAGCTTAGGCACCGACTCCTACAATGAGCAGTTCTTC
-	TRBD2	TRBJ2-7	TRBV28	CASSPTLGGRIYEQYF	TGCGCCAGCAGTCCTACCTTGGGCGGGAGAATCTACGAGCAGTACTTC
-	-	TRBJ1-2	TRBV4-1	CASSQAGRTLYGYTF	TGCGCCAGCAGCCAAGCGGGACGGACTTTATATGGCTACACCTTC
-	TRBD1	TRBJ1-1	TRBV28	CASSTRGTANTEAFF	TGTGCCAGCAGTACGCGAGGGACAGCGAACACTGAAGCTTTCTTT
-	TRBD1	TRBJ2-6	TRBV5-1	CASSSLGQGDSFGANVLTF	TGCGCCAGCAGCTCCCTCGGACAGGGAGACTCTTTTGGGGCCAACGTCCTGACTTTC
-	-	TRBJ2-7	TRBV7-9	CASTSRAGGSYEQYF	TGTGCCAGCACCTCCAGGGCCGGTGGGTCCTACGAGCAGTACTTC
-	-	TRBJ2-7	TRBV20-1	CSASSYEQYF	TGCAGTGCTAGCTCCTACGAGCAGTACTTC
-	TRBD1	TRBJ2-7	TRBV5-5	CASSSQGAYEQYF	TGTGCCAGCAGCTCTCAGGGGGCCTACGAGCAGTACTTC
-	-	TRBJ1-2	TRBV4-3	CASSQENGVGSYTF	TGCGCCAGCAGCCAAGAGAACGGGGTTGGGAGCTACACCTTC
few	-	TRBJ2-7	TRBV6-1	CAITRWGTYEQYF	TGTGCCATCACGCGCTGGGGGACCTACGAGCAGTACTTC
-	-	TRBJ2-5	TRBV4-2	CASSPGGPQEAQYF	TGTGCCAGCAGCCCCGGGGGGCCCCAAGAGGCCCAGTACTTC
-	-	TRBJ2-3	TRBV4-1	CASSQVRDTQYF	TGCGCCAGCAGCCAAGTCAGGGATACGCAGTATTTT
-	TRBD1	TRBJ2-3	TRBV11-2	CASSQGQHTDTQYF	TGTGCCAGCAGCCAGGGACAGCACACAGATACGCAGTATTTT
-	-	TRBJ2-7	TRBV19	CASSDTSAGRFYEQYF	TGTGCCAGTAGTGATACTTCGGCGGGAAGGTTCTACGAGCAGTACTTC
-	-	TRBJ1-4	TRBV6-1	CASSPNSLNEKLFF	TGTGCCAGCAGTCCCAACTCTTTAAACGAAAAACTGTTTTTT
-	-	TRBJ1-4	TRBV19	CASSGDWNEKLFF	TGTGCCAGTAGTGGGGACTGGAATGAAAAACTGTTTTTT
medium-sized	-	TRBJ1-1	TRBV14	CASSPRSGLQNTEAFF	TGTGCCAGCAGCCCACGTTCGGGACTCCAGAACACTGAAGCTTTCTTT